The 21 T cell receptor beta chains given below trace back to one sample, sequenced in a study of cytomegalovirus exposure and HLA in healthy donors. TCRdb's copy holds only in-frame clones and misses some; the assay was immunoSEQ multiplex PCR. The sample shows about 76,000 clones, 94% of them seen only once. Specimen: PBMCs. Every receptor here comes from a woman under 30 in good health and CMV-seropositive.

J is TRBJ2-3 and V is TRBV30, with TRBD2 identical over 9 bases. Germline loops: CDR1 GTSNPN, CDR2 SVGIG (reference sequence). CDR3 length: 16 amino acids. The V and J ends lost 0 bases and 3 bases, in that order; junction bases with no gene match: 7. The CDR3 loop is CAWSVPLAGKTDTQYF. The CDR3 coding sequence is TGTGCCTGGAGTGTACCACTAGCGGGCAAGACAGATACGCAGTATTTT.

This clone showed up just once. V and J are TRBV2 and TRBJ2-3; D is perhaps TRBD2 (5 bases). The ends were cut back, 6 bases at V and 4 bases at J, with 8 bases in the middle. The CDR3 has 12 amino acids. Germline V gene lookup returns CDR1 SNHLY and CDR2 FYNNEI. CDR3 amino acids: CASSPAADTQYF. CDR3 nucleotides: TGTGCCAGCAGCCCAGCGGCAGATACGCAGTATTTT.

The rearrangement uses TRBV9 and TRBJ2-3; D gene unclear. Germline values: CDR1 SGDLS, CDR2 YYNGEE. This CDR3 is 14 amino acids long. V lost 4 bases, J lost 4 bases, and 13 bases lay in between. CDR3 in amino acids: CASSPLLTPDTQYF. The CDR3 DNA reads TGTGCCAGCAGCCCCCTATTAACCCCAGATACGCAGTATTTT. Looking up the rest from reference TRBV9 and TRBJ2-3 gives the full variable domain: DSGVTQTPKHLITATGQRVTLRCSPRSGDLSVYWYQQSLDQGLQFLIQYYNGEERAKGNILERFSAQQFPDLHSELNLSSLELGDSALYFCASSPLLTPDTQYFGPGTRLTVL.

The V call is TRBV30, the J call TRBJ2-5; 8 bases fit TRBD1. The CDR3 extends over 13 amino acids. Germline CDR1 GTSNPN, CDR2 SVGIG (reference sequence). The CDR3 loop is CVGAGTGQETQYF. DNA of the CDR3: TGTGTAGGGGCCGGGACAGGCCAAGAGACCCAGTACTTC. The variable domain in full, completed from reference TRBV30 and TRBJ2-5, reads SQTIHQWPATLVQPVGSPLSLECTVEGTSNPNLYWYRQAAGRGLQLLFYSVGIGQISSEVPQNLSASRPQDRQFILSSKKLLLSDSGFYLCVGAGTGQETQYFGPGTRLLVL.

The chain recombines TRBV30 with TRBJ1-1, with D uncertain. From germline, CDR1 is GTSNPN and CDR2 SVGIG (reference sequence). The CDR3 runs 13 residues. V was shortened by 0 bases and J by 1 base, with 6 bases between the two germline ends. CDR3 sequence (DNA): TGTGCCTGGAGTGTATGGCAGAACACTGAAGCTTTCTTT. As protein: CAWSVWQNTEAFF.

The V gene is TRBV5-6, the J gene TRBJ2-5; 13 nucleotides agree with TRBD2. Germline V gene sequence: CDR1 SGHDT, CDR2 YYEEEE. The junction had 4 bases not matched to a gene; V was cut back by 3 bases and J by 2 bases. The CDR3 length is 16 residues. CDR3 bases: TGTGCCAGCAGCTGGGGGGGACTAGCGGGACAAGAGACCCAGTACTTC. Its translation is CASSWGGLAGQETQYF. Full variable domain (rest looked up from reference TRBV5-6 and TRBJ2-5): DAGVTQSPTHLIKTRGQQVTLRCSPKSGHDTVSWYQQALGQGPQFIFQYYEEEERQRGNFPDRFSGHQFPNYSSELNVNALLLGDSALYLCASSWGGLAGQETQYFGPGTRLLVL.

This clone was seen a handful of times. The CDR3 sequence is CASSLSVLASYNEQFF. The CDR3 DNA reads as TGTGCCAGCAGTTTATCGGTCCTAGCGTCCTACAATGAGCAGTTCTTC. The chain combines TRBV27 with TRBJ2-1; D perhaps matches TRBD2 (6 bases). Trimming pared 0 bases from V and 1 base from J, leaving 10 bases between. The CDR3 covers 16 residues. The germline gives CDR1 MNHEY, CDR2 SMNVEV (reference sequence).

This sequence joins TRBV2 and TRBJ1-3; 8 bases align to TRBD1. CDR3 size: 16 residues. In germline, CDR1 is SNHLY, CDR2 FYNNEI. Trimming removed 6 bases from V and 0 bases from J; junction bases left unmatched: 7. In nucleotides, the CDR3 is TGTGCCAGCAGCCTCCGGACAGGGCTCTCTGGAAACACCATATATTTT. Translating it yields CASSLRTGLSGNTIYF. Full variable domain (remainder filled in from reference TRBV2 and TRBJ1-3): EPEVTQTPSHQVTQMGQEVILRCVPISNHLYFYWYRQILGQKVEFLVSFYNNEISEKSEIFDDQFSVERPDGSNFTLKIRSTKLEDSAMYFCASSLRTGLSGNTIYFGEGSWLTVV.

V usage is TRBV5-1 and J usage is TRBJ2-7; 7 nucleotides agree with TRBD1. There are 17 residues in the CDR3. V shed 4 bases, J shed 3 bases, and the junction held 16 bases outside the gene matches. Per germline, CDR1 SGHRS and CDR2 YFSETQ. This CDR3 is CASSPSYRQGVFYEQYF. In nucleotides, the CDR3 is TGCGCCAGCAGCCCAAGCTATCGACAGGGAGTATTCTACGAGCAGTACTTC.

V and J are TRBV7-2 and TRBJ2-7; unclear D gene. Trimming removed 3 bases at V and 2 bases at J, with 8 bases between. CDR3 length equals 13 residues. The germline V gene has CDR1 SGHTA and CDR2 FQGNSA. The CDR3 is CASSFNKAYEQYF. Here the CDR3 DNA reads TGTGCCAGCAGCTTCAACAAAGCCTACGAGCAGTACTTC. The variable domain in full, completed from reference TRBV7-2 and TRBJ2-7, reads GAGVSQSPSNKVTEKGKDVELRCDPISGHTALYWYRQSLGQGLEFLIYFQGNSAPDKSGLPSDRFSAERTGGSVSTLTIQRTQQEDSAVYLCASSFNKAYEQYFGPGTRLTVT.

The count of this clone is one. This sample includes further DNA sequences coding for the same CDR3. The V and J genes are TRBV20-1 and TRBJ2-5; D is unclear. Germline V lookup: CDR1 DFQATT, CDR2 SNEGSKA (reference sequence). Trimming took 6 bases from V and 5 from J, leaving 7 bases between them. The CDR3 has 10 amino acids. CDR3 nucleotides: TGCAGTGCCCGGTTGGAGACCCAGTACTTC. This sequence encodes CSARLETQYF.

This rearrangement joins TRBV4-1 to TRBJ2-2, with 9 bases that match TRBD1. The germline V gene encodes CDR1 MGHRA and CDR2 YSYEKL. The J segment lost 5 bases and the V segment lost 5 bases, leaving 6 bases of the junction unmatched. This CDR3 is 15 amino acids long. The CDR3 DNA sequence: TGCGCCAGCAGCTTGGGACAGGGAAGAACCGGGGAGCTGTTTTTT. This translates into CASSLGQGRTGELFF.

The chain uses TRBV6-6 and TRBJ2-7; 10 nucleotides align to TRBD1. The germline V gene has CDR1 MNHNY and CDR2 SVGAGI (reference sequence). V dropped 2 bases and J dropped 6; count of bases not matched to a gene: 7. The CDR3 is 15 amino acids. Here the CDR3 reads CASSYGGDRGGEQYF. The CDR3 nucleotides read TGTGCCAGCAGTTACGGGGGGGACAGGGGAGGCGAGCAGTACTTC.

The chain combines TRBV27 with TRBJ2-1; 7 positions match TRBD2. CDR1 and CDR2 from the germline V gene are MNHEY and SMNVEV (reference sequence). The trim removed 10 bases at V and 0 bases at J, leaving 9 bases unmatched. The CDR3 is made up of 15 amino acids. CDR3 loop: CATLKLAYSYNEQFF. CDR3 bases: TGTGCCACCCTAAAACTAGCGTACTCCTACAATGAGCAGTTCTTC.

V and J are TRBV4-2 and TRBJ2-5; a possible D gene is TRBD2 (5 bases). Germline V lookup: CDR1 LGHNA, CDR2 YNFKEQ. This CDR3 has 13 residues. Trimming removed 0 bases from V and 5 bases from J, with 7 bases in between. The CDR3 nucleotides are TGTGCCAGCAGCCAAGATAGCGAGGAGACCCAGTACTTC. It translates to CASSQDSEETQYF.

This chain connects TRBV7-2 to TRBJ2-2, with D perhaps TRBD2 (5 bases). V lost 8 bases to trimming and J lost 2 bases, with 12 bases between them. CDR3 size: 14 residues. Germline V gene data show CDR1 as SGHTA and CDR2 as FQGNSA. In nucleotides, the CDR3 is TGTGCCAGCGCCGGAGGACGCAACACCGGGGAGCTGTTTTTT. Its protein is CASAGGRNTGELFF.

J is TRBJ2-1 and V is TRBV6-4; D may be TRBD1 (5 bases). The CDR3 runs to 13 residues. Germline V gives CDR1 MRHNA, CDR2 SNTAGT. V lost 0 bases, J lost 8 bases, and 8 bases lay in between. The CDR3: CASSDSPGYEQFF. In nucleotides, the CDR3 is TGTGCCAGCAGTGACTCCCCAGGGTATGAGCAGTTCTTC.

V is TRBV7-9 and J is TRBJ1-1, with D possibly matching TRBD1 (6 bases). CDR3 length: 16 residues. Trimming took 1 base from V and 1 from J, leaving 13 bases between them. Germline CDR1 and CDR2: SEHNR and FQNEAQ (reference sequence). The CDR3 reads CASSLGYRASNTEAFF. DNA for the CDR3: TGTGCCAGCAGCTTAGGCTACAGGGCGTCGAACACTGAAGCTTTCTTT.

V gene TRBV6-1 combines with J gene TRBJ1-5; the D gene is possibly TRBD1 (5 bases). Germline-derived CDR1 and CDR2 are MNHNS and SASEGT. Trimming removed 8 bases from V and 2 bases from J, with 13 bases in between. The CDR3 has 14 amino acids. CDR3 in DNA: TGTGCCAGCGGGAGGCAGGGCGGCAATCAGCCCCAGCATTTT. It translates to CASGRQGGNQPQHF.

The chain combines TRBV9 with TRBJ2-1, with 9 bases aligning to TRBD2. V shed 0 bases and J 4 bases; nucleotides not matched to a gene: 5. The germline gives CDR1 SGDLS, CDR2 YYNGEE. CDR3 length: 16 amino acids. CDR3 nucleotides: TGTGCCAGCAGCGTAGGGGGCGGGAGGGGGTACAATGAGCAGTTCTTC. Translated: CASSVGGGRGYNEQFF. The variable domain in full, with the rest retrieved from reference TRBV9 and TRBJ2-1, is DSGVTQTPKHLITATGQRVTLRCSPRSGDLSVYWYQQSLDQGLQFLIQYYNGEERAKGNILERFSAQQFPDLHSELNLSSLELGDSALYFCASSVGGGRGYNEQFFGPGTRLTVL.

V gene TRBV29-1 combines with J gene TRBJ2-7; the match to TRBD2 covers 14 bases. Germline lookup yields CDR1 SQVTM and CDR2 ANQGSEA. The CDR3 spans 13 residues. The V and J ends lost 7 bases and 5 bases, in that order; junction bases with no gene match: 4. CDR3 bases: TGCAGCGCCGCGGGACTAGCGGGAGACGAGCAGTACTTC. It encodes CSAAGLAGDEQYF.